This T cell receptor (beta chain) was retrieved from a study of T cells in Graves' hyperthyroidism and ophthalmopathy. Study outcomes and limitations: Blood also showed most of the thyroid clonotypes that were expanded above 0.001. Ophthalmopathy prediction by the model preceded onset by a median roughly 6 months.

The V end lost 7 bases, the J end lost 7 bases, and 14 bases lay between the germline ends. In germline, CDR1 is MDHEN, CDR2 SYDVKM. CDR3 size: 12 residues. Note on this clonotype: What it binds is unknown.

Amplified TCR beta CDR3 regions derived from RNA transcripts. A set of HTBI primers served as the primers for a first-round RT-PCR of the TCR CDR3. TCRdb processed the multiplex PCR reads anew with MiXCR; each CDR3 protein has one entry. Altogether some 550,000 distinct CDR3 sequences are present, approximately 15% being singletons, with the ten largest covering more than 3%. Patients showing uncontrolled infection, other autoimmune disease, pregnancy or lactation were ineligible. Clinicians diagnosed patients from clinical symptoms, serum thyroxine and TRAb, thyroid ultrasound and orbital computed tomography.

Sequenced: blood. The J gene is TRBJ2-7, the V gene TRBV28, with D perhaps matching TRBD1 (5 bases). The sequence was obtained from a woman aged 40 to 50 with Graves' ophthalmopathy. The CDR3 reads CASNSAGYEQYF. CDR3 nucleotides: TGTGCCAGCAACTCGGCAGGGTATGAGCAGTACTTC.